These 28 T cell receptor beta chains were all obtained from the same sample, sequenced in a study of identical twins. TCRdb processed the 5' RACE reads anew with MiXCR; each CDR3 protein has one entry. In the table there are 200,000 to 300,000 distinct CDR3 sequences, about 7% of which are singletons. The sample was also linked to a second study, of yellow fever vaccine responses in identical twins.

The sample was memory (CD45RO+) T cells sorted from blood. The source is a woman between 18 and 29 years old in good health.

As DNA, the CDR3 is TGTGCCAGCGCGAGCAGACAGATCACCTCCTACGAGCAGTACTTC. Translating it yields CASASRQITSYEQYF. J is TRBJ2-7 and V is TRBV28; D may be TRBD1 (5 bases). Trimming took off 8 bases at V and 0 bases at J, with 17 bases between the two ends. CDR3 size: 15 residues. Germline V gene data show CDR1 as MDHEN and CDR2 as SYDVKM.

This clonotype was seen repeatedly, ten times or more. The chain uses TRBV12-3 or TRBV12-4 and TRBJ2-2; 8 positions agree with TRBD1. The CDR3 has 15 amino acids. J was trimmed by 4 bases and V by 6 bases; bases with no gene match: 7. The DNA for the CDR3 is TGTGCCAGCAGCCCCAGGGGGCCGGTCACCGGGGAGCTGTTTTTT. Residues: CASSPRGPVTGELFF.

This clonotype was detected a few times. This chain uses TRBV20-1 with TRBJ2-1; 13 nucleotides line up with TRBD2. The V and J ends lost 0 bases and 7 bases, in that order; junction bases with no gene match: 6. The CDR3 has 16 amino acids. The V gene's germline CDR1 is DFQATT and CDR2 SNEGSKA (reference sequence). The CDR3 nucleotides read TGCAGTGCTAGAGATCCGACTAGCGGGGGGCCTAATGAGCAGTTCTTC. Translation: CSARDPTSGGPNEQFF.

This clonotype was found a few times. The chain has TRBV7-8 and TRBJ1-1; 10 bases fit TRBD1. This CDR3 contains 18 residues. Germline CDR1 and CDR2: SGHVS and FQNEAQ. V trimming: 2 bases; J trimming: 1 base; junction bases outside the gene matches: 10. CDR3 loop: CASSLQSRGQGPNTEAFF. The CDR3 DNA reads as TGTGCCAGCAGCTTACAGTCTAGGGGACAGGGGCCGAACACTGAAGCTTTCTTT.

This clonotype showed up many times. The J gene is TRBJ2-1, the V gene TRBV6-4; no firm D call. The V gene's germline CDR1 is MRHNA and CDR2 SNTAGT. The CDR3 sequence is 15 residues long. The ends were cut back, 3 bases at V and 5 bases at J, with 14 bases in the middle. DNA for the CDR3: TGTGCCAGCAGTGAGAATTCCGGAGAGAACAATGAGCAGTTCTTC. As protein: CASSENSGENNEQFF.

The genes are TRBV6-1 and TRBJ2-7; tentatively, D is TRBD1 (5 bases). Trimming took 3 bases from V and 10 from J, leaving 16 bases between them. Looked up from germline, CDR1 is MNHNS and CDR2 is SASEGT. The CDR3 is made up of 13 amino acids. This CDR3 is CASSELQGVLQYV. The DNA for the CDR3 is TGTGCCAGCAGTGAGCTGCAGGGTGTTCTTCAGTACGTC.

J is TRBJ2-7 and V is TRBV28; either TRBD1 or TRBD2 may fit D (5 bases each). Germline V gives CDR1 MDHEN, CDR2 SYDVKM. Trimming removed 4 bases from V and 0 bases from J, with 16 bases in between. CDR3 size: 16 residues. The CDR3 nucleotides read TGTGCCAGCAGTTCGTCCGGGACGGAGAGCTCCTACGAGCAGTACTTC. The encoded protein is CASSSSGTESSYEQYF. Variable domain in full (rest from reference TRBV28 and TRBJ2-7): DVKVTQSSRYLVKRTGEKVFLECVQDMDHENMFWYRQDPGLGLRLIYFSYDVKMKEKGDIPEGYSVSREKKERFSLILESASTNQTSMYLCASSSSGTESSYEQYFGPGTRLTVT.

There are a few counts of this clonotype. Its ends do not fully match the called genes, so a read error is possible. This chain uses TRBV29-1 with TRBJ1-1; no definite D call. Germline-derived CDR1 and CDR2 are SQVTM and ANQGSEA. The CDR3 has 11 residues. CDR3 sequence (DNA): TGCAGCGTCAAGATGAACACTGAAGTTTTCTTT. Amino acid sequence: CSVKMNTEVFF.

This clonotype was seen ten or more times. The V gene is TRBV10-3, the J gene TRBJ2-1; D not resolved. V lost 3 bases and J 7 bases, leaving 10 bases between the germline ends. This CDR3 comprises 13 residues. Germline CDR1 ENHRY, CDR2 SYGVKD. The CDR3 region is CAISEKEHNEQFF. In DNA, the CDR3 is TGTGCCATCAGTGAAAAAGAGCATAATGAGCAGTTCTTC.

This clonotype was picked up a small number of times. The chain links TRBV6-1 to TRBJ2-1; the D gene is possibly TRBD1 (7 bases). CDR3 length: 15 residues. Germline values: CDR1 MNHNS, CDR2 SASEGT. Trimming removed 3 bases from V and 1 base from J, with 10 bases in between. For the CDR3, the DNA is TGTGCCAGCAGTGAGCAGGGGGGATCCTACAATGAGCAGTTCTTC. Amino acid sequence: CASSEQGGSYNEQFF.

The chain employs TRBV6-1 and TRBJ2-3; TRBD2 agrees at 15 bases. The CDR3 is 18 amino acids. Trimming removed 6 bases from V and 0 bases from J; junction bases left unmatched: 7. Per germline, CDR1 MNHNS and CDR2 SASEGT. In nucleotides, the CDR3 is TGTGCCAGCAGCCGGACTAGCGGGGGGGCCCCTAGCACAGATACGCAGTATTTT. Translated, it gives CASSRTSGGAPSTDTQYF.

This clonotype appeared a few times. V is TRBV27 and J is TRBJ2-4; 9 bases are a match to TRBD1. V shed 3 bases and J 7 bases; nucleotides not matched to a gene: 13. This CDR3 is 17 amino acids long. CDR1 MNHEY and CDR2 SMNVEV come from the germline V gene (reference sequence). In DNA form, the CDR3 reads TGTGCCAGCAGTTTTTTGGGGGGACAGGGAATGAGGAACATTCAGTACTTC. Translated, it gives CASSFLGGQGMRNIQYF.

Only a few counts were recorded for this clonotype. This chain links TRBV15 with TRBJ2-1; 10 positions agree with TRBD2. Unmatched junction bases numbered 17, after V lost 5 bases and J lost 4 bases. The CDR3 has 19 amino acids. Germline assignment: CDR1 LNHNV and CDR2 YYDKDF (reference sequence). The CDR3 nucleotides read TGTGCCACCAGCGGAGCAGGGTTAGCGGGAGGCGTGGGTTACAATGAGCAGTTCTTC. Translating it yields CATSGAGLAGGVGYNEQFF.

This clonotype showed up many times. The V gene is TRBV7-6, the J gene TRBJ2-3, with no clear D. Germline V gene sequence: CDR1 SGHVS, CDR2 FNYEAQ. Trimming shortened V by 5 bases and J by 0 bases, and 12 bases separated the two germline ends. This CDR3 region has 15 residues. The DNA for the CDR3 is TGTGCCAGCAGCCCAAGACTCGCTAGCACAGATACGCAGTATTTT. It is translated as CASSPRLASTDTQYF.

This clonotype was seen at least ten times. The J gene is TRBJ2-1, the V gene TRBV9; 9 positions match TRBD2. This CDR3 is 18 amino acids long. The germline gives CDR1 SGDLS, CDR2 YYNGEE. V lost 6 bases, J lost 1 base, and 14 bases stayed unmatched. The CDR3 nucleotides are TGTGCCAGCATGTCGGGTAGACTAGCGGCATTTTCCTACAATGAGCAGTTCTTC. Its protein is CASMSGRLAAFSYNEQFF.

V usage is TRBV6-1 and J usage is TRBJ1-2; D is possibly TRBD1 (6 bases). From germline, CDR1 is MNHNS and CDR2 SASEGT. CDR3 size: 14 residues. The V end lost 6 bases, the J end lost 2 bases, and 13 bases lay between the germline ends. The CDR3 sequence is CASSPGGHNYGYTF. CDR3 nucleotides: TGTGCCAGCAGCCCCGGGGGACACAACTATGGCTACACCTTC.

At least ten counts were recorded for this clonotype. This chain uses TRBV12-3 or TRBV12-4 with TRBJ1-6, with 7 bases lining up with TRBD1. The CDR3 runs to 16 residues. V shed 5 bases and J 4 bases; nucleotides not matched to a gene: 8. CDR3 nucleotides: TGTGCCAGCAGTCAAACCCGACAGGGTTATAATTCACCCCTCCACTTT. This encodes CASSQTRQGYNSPLHF.

Only a few counts were recorded for this clonotype. The V and J genes are TRBV6-2 or TRBV6-3 and TRBJ1-2; tentative D call: TRBD1 (5 bases). The CDR3 is 19 residues long. CDR1 is MNHEY and CDR2 is SVGEGT in the germline V gene. Trimming cost V 0 bases and J 3 bases, with 23 bases left between them. This CDR3 reads CASSYSSRPGQGIDYGYTF. The CDR3 DNA is TGTGCCAGCAGTTACTCGAGCAGGCCCGGACAAGGAATAGACTATGGCTACACCTTC.

V and J are TRBV15 and TRBJ2-1; 10 nucleotides align to TRBD2. The CDR3 spans 16 residues. CDR1 is LNHNV and CDR2 is YYDKDF in the germline V gene (reference sequence). V dropped 4 bases and J dropped 8; count of bases not matched to a gene: 11. CDR3 DNA sequence: TGTGCCACCAGCACCGCCTTAGCGGGAGGCCGAGATGAGCAGTTCTTC. Protein product: CATSTALAGGRDEQFF.

This clonotype was counted a few times. The J gene is TRBJ1-1, the V gene TRBV7-9; D is perhaps TRBD1 (5 bases). Germline CDR1 is SEHNR and CDR2 is FQNEAQ (reference sequence). V lost 5 bases and J 6 bases, leaving 16 bases between the germline ends. CDR3 length: 14 amino acids. CDR3 protein: CASSPGLGDPEAFF. DNA for the CDR3: TGTGCCAGCAGCCCGGGACTCGGGGACCCTGAAGCTTTCTTT. Using reference TRBV7-9 and TRBJ1-1 for the parts outside the CDR3, the full variable domain is DTGVSQNPRHKITKRGQNVTFRCDPISEHNRLYWYRQTLGQGPEFLTYFQNEAQLEKSRLLSDRFSAERPKGSFSTLEIQRTEQGDSAMYLCASSPGLGDPEAFFGQGTRLTVV.

This chain connects TRBV19 to TRBJ1-1; TRBD1 aligns across 7 bases. The ends lost 3 bases at V and 1 base at J; junction bases unmatched: 5. Germline values: CDR1 LNHDA, CDR2 SQIVND (reference sequence). CDR3 length equals 15 residues. CDR3 in amino acids: CASSIATGQNTEAFF. The CDR3 DNA follows: TGTGCCAGTAGTATCGCGACAGGGCAGAACACTGAAGCTTTCTTT.

This clonotype was counted between two and nine times. The chain links TRBV2 to TRBJ1-6; D remains ambiguous. The V gene's germline CDR1 is SNHLY and CDR2 FYNNEI. V lost 5 bases, J lost 2 bases, and 10 bases lay in between. The CDR3 has 15 amino acids. Here the CDR3 DNA reads TGTGCCAGCAGTCGCAATGGGGCCTATAATTCACCCCTCCACTTT. This translates into CASSRNGAYNSPLHF.

In this sample, this clonotype turned up many times. In DNA, the CDR3 is TGCAGTGCTAGAGCCTGGGGCGGGGGGGCCATCAATGAGCAGTTCTTC. Encoded protein: CSARAWGGGAINEQFF. The chain combines TRBV20-1 with TRBJ2-1, with 9 nucleotides matching TRBD2. Germline V gives CDR1 DFQATT, CDR2 SNEGSKA (reference sequence). This CDR3 is 16 amino acids long. V lost 1 base and J lost 6; bases outside the gene matches: 10.

This clonotype was seen many times. Here the CDR3 DNA reads TGCAGTGCAAAGGCGGCAGACCAGCCCCAGCATTTT. This translates into CSAKAADQPQHF. The rearrangement uses TRBV20-1 and TRBJ1-5; no definite D call. Germline lookup yields CDR1 DFQATT and CDR2 SNEGSKA (reference sequence). The CDR3 runs 12 residues. V lost 6 bases and J 7 bases, leaving 13 bases between the germline ends.

This clonotype was counted ten times or more. The chain carries TRBV20-1 and TRBJ2-7, with 7 bases aligning to TRBD1. Germline CDR1 is DFQATT and CDR2 is SNEGSKA (reference sequence). V gave up 6 bases and J gave up 7 bases; unmatched junction bases: 9. This CDR3 region has 12 residues. CDR3 coding DNA: TGCAGTGCAGGGGGACAGCTGGAGGAGCAGTACGTC. As protein: CSAGGQLEEQYV.

The V and J genes are TRBV28 and TRBJ2-4; D perhaps matches TRBD1 (5 bases). The germline CDR1 and CDR2 sequences are MDHEN and SYDVKM. This CDR3 is built from 14 residues. The V end was cut by 3 bases, the J end by 6 bases, with 12 bases between. The CDR3 spells CASSFVRGANIQYF. DNA of the CDR3: TGTGCCAGCAGTTTTGTTCGTGGGGCAAACATTCAGTACTTC.

A few counts support this clonotype. The chain combines TRBV7-9 with TRBJ1-2; a weak D match, TRBD1 (6 bases). Trimming left V 2 bases short and J 8 bases short, with 12 bases between. CDR1 and CDR2 (germline): SEHNR, FQNEAQ (reference sequence). The CDR3 has 13 residues. CDR3 DNA: TGTGCCAGCAGCTTACAGGGGAGATCGGGCTACACCTTC. Translating gives CASSLQGRSGYTF.

This clonotype appeared many times. The V gene is TRBV12-3 or TRBV12-4, the J gene TRBJ2-1; D ambiguous. V was shortened by 6 bases and J by 10 bases, with 10 bases between the two germline ends. This CDR3 is 11 amino acids long. In nucleotides, the CDR3 is TGTGCCAGCAGGCGAGGACCCGAGCAGTTCTTC. Encoded protein: CASRRGPEQFF.